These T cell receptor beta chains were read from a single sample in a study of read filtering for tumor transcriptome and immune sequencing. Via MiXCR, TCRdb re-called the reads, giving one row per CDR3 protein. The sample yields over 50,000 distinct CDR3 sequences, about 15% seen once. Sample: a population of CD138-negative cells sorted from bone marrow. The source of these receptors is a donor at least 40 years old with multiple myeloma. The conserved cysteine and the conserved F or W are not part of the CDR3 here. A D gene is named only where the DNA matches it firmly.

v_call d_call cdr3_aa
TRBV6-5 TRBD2 ASGLKAGGLREQY
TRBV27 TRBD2 ASSFQGTSGRAAKNIQY
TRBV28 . ASSLLGVAGNEQF
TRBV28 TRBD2 AGGGPYEQY
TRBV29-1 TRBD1 SVPPGDRGTDTQY
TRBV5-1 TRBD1 ASSGGTGGYQETQY
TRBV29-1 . SVAGGGNQPQH
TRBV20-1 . SASDRQVQPQH
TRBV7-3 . ASSLGPSSYNEQS
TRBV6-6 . ASSPGLGNTIY
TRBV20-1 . SASAAYYEQY
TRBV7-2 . ASSFNSNYGYT
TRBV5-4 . ASSLGPVYGYT
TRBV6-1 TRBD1 ASSEGQGDYGYT
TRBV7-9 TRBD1 ASSRDRAYQETQY
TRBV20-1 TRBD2 SAKAGGGNEQF
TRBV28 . ASMTANLAKNIQY
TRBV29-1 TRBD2 SATGTRGNRAYNEQF
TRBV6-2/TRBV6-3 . ASSYSSLNTDAF
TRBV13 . ASSPGNTEAF
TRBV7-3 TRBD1 ASSSSDREPLGEQF
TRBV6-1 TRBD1 ASRRQGEETQY